This T cell receptor beta chain was documented in a study of shared clonotypes between healthy human individuals. Study-level findings and limits: The study's rarefaction showed incomplete sorted-subset sequencing despite large depth. Researchers found naive subsets generally carried larger estimated richness than memory subsets.

None of the donors, who were healthy HIV-negative adults, had recently had acute infections or vaccinations. Sorted-subset replicate PCRs used around 0.2 ug DNA, about 30,000 T cell genomes. Here immunoSEQ multiplex PCR was the method, and the copy in TCRdb shows in-frame clones only, minus some. The table lists 2 million to 2.5 million clones, 80% to 95% of them singletons. Worth noting for this clone: The antigen remains unidentified.

The sequenced sample consisted of naive CD4+ T cells from PBMCs. This sample's subset: CD45RA+ positively selected. The source of this sequence is a man younger than 35 in good health. Some clones in this sample may be carry-over from other donors' samples.

The CDR3 protein is CASSSGQNQETQYF. CDR3 sequence (DNA): TGTGCCAGCAGCTCCGGACAAAACCAAGAGACCCAGTACTTC. The V and J genes are TRBV11-3 and TRBJ2-5, with D possibly being TRBD1 (5 bases). The V end lost 4 bases, the J end lost 0 bases, and 9 bases lay between the germline ends. This CDR3 spans 14 amino acids. Germline assignment: CDR1 SGHNT and CDR2 YENEEA.